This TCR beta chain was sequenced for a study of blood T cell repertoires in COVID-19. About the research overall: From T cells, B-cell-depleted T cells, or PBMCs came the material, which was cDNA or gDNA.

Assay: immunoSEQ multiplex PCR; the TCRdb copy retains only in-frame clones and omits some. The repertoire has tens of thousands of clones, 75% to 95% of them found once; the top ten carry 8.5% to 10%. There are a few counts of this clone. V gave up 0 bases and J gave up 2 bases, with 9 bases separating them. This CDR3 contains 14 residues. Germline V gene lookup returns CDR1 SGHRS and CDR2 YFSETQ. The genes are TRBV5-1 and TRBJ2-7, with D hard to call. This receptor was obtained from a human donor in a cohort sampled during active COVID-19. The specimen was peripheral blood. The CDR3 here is CASSLVVQPYEQYF. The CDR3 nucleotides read TGCGCCAGCAGCTTGGTTGTACAACCCTACGAGCAGTACTTC.